What follows are 30 T cell receptor beta chains derived from one specimen sequenced in a study of blood T cell repertoires in COVID-19. The data were produced by immunoSEQ multiplex PCR, yet TCRdb's version contains in-frame clones alone and is incomplete. The sample records some 220,000 clones, under 85% being singletons. Sequenced: peripheral blood. The receptors derive from a human donor in a cohort sampled during active COVID-19.

V is TRBV7-9 and J is TRBJ1-1; tentative D call: TRBD1 (6 bases). The V end was cut by 8 bases, the J end by 8 bases, with 12 bases between. The CDR3 consists of 11 residues. CDR1 and CDR2 (germline): SEHNR, FQNEAQ (reference sequence). Here the CDR3 reads CASVKDSEAFF. CDR3 DNA sequence: TGTGCCAGCGTGAAGGACAGCGAAGCTTTCTTT.

This clone was picked up a small number of times. The chain carries TRBV11-2 and TRBJ2-5, with D possibly TRBD1 on 5 matching bases. Deletions cut 5 bases from V and 3 bases from J, with 16 bases between. CDR1 SGHAT and CDR2 FQNNGV come from the germline V gene. The CDR3 loop spans 15 amino acids. The CDR3 DNA reads as TGTGCCAGCAGCCGAAAAGGGGTTGATGAAGAGACCCAGTACTTC. Residues: CASSRKGVDEETQYF.

The rearrangement uses TRBV5-4 and TRBJ2-7; TRBD2 matches 13 bases. Germline V gene data show CDR1 as SGHNT and CDR2 as YYREEE (reference sequence). The CDR3 has 17 residues. J was trimmed by 6 bases and V by 4 bases; bases with no gene match: 13. CDR3 DNA: TGTGCCAGCAGCCCGGGACTAGCGGGACGTGGATCAACCGAGCAGTACTTC. Amino acids: CASSPGLAGRGSTEQYF. The whole variable domain, remainder taken from reference TRBV5-4 and TRBJ2-7, is ETGVTQSPTHLIKTRGQQVTLRCSSQSGHNTVSWYQQALGQGPQFIFQYYREEENGRGNFPPRFSGLQFPNYSSELNVNALELDDSALYLCASSPGLAGRGSTEQYFGPGTRLTVT.

This clone was seen only once. The chain employs TRBV11-3 and TRBJ2-1; tentatively, D is TRBD1 (6 bases). Trimming removed 1 base from V and 5 bases from J, with 15 bases in between. The germline V gene has CDR1 SGHNT and CDR2 YENEEA. CDR3 length: 16 amino acids. This chain's CDR3 is CASSLGAGTRDNEQFF. DNA of the CDR3: TGTGCCAGCAGCTTAGGCGCCGGGACACGGGACAATGAGCAGTTCTTC. Based on the CDR3 plus reference TRBV11-3 and TRBJ2-1, the full variable domain is EAGVVQSPRYKIIEKKQPVAFWCNPISGHNTLYWYLQNLGQGPELLIRYENEEAVDDSQLPKDRFSAERLKGVDSTLKIQPAELGDSAVYLCASSLGAGTRDNEQFFGPGTRLTVL.

This sequence joins TRBV27 and TRBJ2-1, with 8 bases matching TRBD1. The CDR3 runs to 15 residues. Germline V gene lookup returns CDR1 MNHEY and CDR2 SMNVEV (reference sequence). The ends lost 7 bases at V and 4 bases at J; junction bases unmatched: 9. The CDR3: CASTSNRGIYNEQFF. CDR3 coding DNA: TGTGCCAGCACTTCTAACAGGGGGATTTACAATGAGCAGTTCTTC.

This clone was detected only a few times. The rearrangement uses TRBV14 and TRBJ1-6; TRBD1 aligns across 7 bases. Trimming cost V 5 bases and J 4 bases; bases outside gene matches: 11. The CDR3 has 17 residues. Per the germline V gene, CDR1 is SGHDN and CDR2 is FVKESK. CDR3 amino acids: CASSSSTGFGYNSPLHF. The CDR3 coding sequence is TGTGCCAGCAGCTCTTCGACAGGGTTCGGTTATAATTCACCCCTCCACTTT.

This clone was observed once. The chain has TRBV29-1 and TRBJ2-5, with D possibly matching TRBD2 (5 bases). The V end was cut by 3 bases, the J end by 5 bases, with 10 bases between. This CDR3 comprises 12 residues. Germline CDR1 reads SQVTM; CDR2 reads ANQGSEA. CDR3 amino acids: CSVDFGKETQYF. Here the CDR3 DNA reads TGCAGCGTTGATTTCGGGAAGGAGACCCAGTACTTC.

This clone has just a few counts. In DNA form, the CDR3 reads TGTGCCAGCAAACTCGACAGCTTTGGCGCTTTCTTT. Its protein product is CASKLDSFGAFF. V usage is TRBV11-2 and J usage is TRBJ1-1; the D gene is possibly TRBD1 (5 bases). V lost 7 bases and J 11 bases, leaving 17 bases between the germline ends. CDR3 size: 12 residues. Germline V gene sequence: CDR1 SGHAT, CDR2 FQNNGV.

V and J are TRBV13 and TRBJ2-3; 10 bases fit TRBD2. The CDR3 sequence is 16 residues long. CDR1 PRHDT and CDR2 FYEKMQ come from the germline V gene (reference sequence). With 5 bases clipped from V and 4 bases from J, the junction kept 9 bases outside the gene matches. The chain's CDR3 is CASSTPGTSVADTQYF. CDR3 in DNA: TGTGCCAGCAGCACCCCCGGGACTAGCGTCGCAGATACGCAGTATTTT. The full variable domain, rest sourced from reference TRBV13 and TRBJ2-3, is AAGVIQSPRHLIKEKRETATLKCYPIPRHDTVYWYQQGPGQDPQFLISFYEKMQSDKGSIPDRFSAQQFSDYHSELNMSSLELGDSALYFCASSTPGTSVADTQYFGPGTRLTVL.

The chain combines TRBV7-9 with TRBJ2-4; D is perhaps TRBD2 (6 bases). The germline V and J ends were trimmed by 1 base and 9 bases, with 13 bases remaining between them. CDR1 SEHNR and CDR2 FQNEAQ come from the germline V gene (reference sequence). This CDR3 region has 14 residues. The CDR3 is CASSLGGEEGIQYF. The CDR3 DNA is TGTGCCAGCAGCTTAGGGGGGGAGGAAGGCATTCAGTACTTC.

This chain joins TRBV21-1 and TRBJ2-7; TRBD1, the table's D call, lacks a check against the DNA. TRBV21-1 is a known pseudogene. The CDR3 sequence is 13 residues long. CDR3 sequence reads: CPERRDRAYEQYF. The CDR3 region has the DNA TGTCCGGAGCGACGGGACAGGGCCTACGAGCAGTACTTC.

The chain carries TRBV6-1 and TRBJ1-2; D might be TRBD1 (5 bases). Trimming removed 3 bases at V and 8 bases at J, with 19 bases between. This CDR3 spans 15 amino acids. Per germline, CDR1 MNHNS and CDR2 SASEGT. The CDR3 spells CASSEEAGLGLGYTF. The CDR3 DNA reads as TGTGCCAGCAGTGAGGAGGCGGGACTTGGCCTAGGCTACACCTTC.

CDR3 sequence reads: CASSPSTGNEQFF. DNA of the CDR3: TGTGCCAGTAGTCCATCGACTGGCAATGAGCAGTTCTTC. The V and J genes are TRBV19 and TRBJ2-1; D not resolved. The CDR3 sequence is 13 residues long. V dropped 5 bases and J dropped 6 bases, with 11 bases sitting between them. Per the germline V gene, CDR1 is LNHDA and CDR2 is SQIVND (reference sequence). The full variable domain, in which reference TRBV19 and TRBJ2-1 provide the parts outside the CDR3, is DGGITQSPKYLFRKEGQNVTLSCEQNLNHDAMYWYRQDPGQGLRLIYYSQIVNDFQKGDIAEGYSVSREKKESFPLTVTSAQKNPTAFYLCASSPSTGNEQFFGPGTRLTVL.

Only one count was recorded for this clone. The chain combines TRBV19 with TRBJ1-5; D is possibly TRBD1 (6 bases). The germline CDR1 and CDR2 sequences are LNHDA and SQIVND (reference sequence). This CDR3 region has 14 residues. V dropped 2 bases and J dropped 3 bases, with 8 bases sitting between them. The CDR3 DNA is TGTGCCAGTAGTATAAGGGGGATCAATCAGCCCCAGCATTTT. Residues: CASSIRGINQPQHF. Full variable domain (rest looked up from reference TRBV19 and TRBJ1-5): DGGITQSPKYLFRKEGQNVTLSCEQNLNHDAMYWYRQDPGQGLRLIYYSQIVNDFQKGDIAEGYSVSREKKESFPLTVTSAQKNPTAFYLCASSIRGINQPQHFGDGTRLSIL.

The V call is TRBV5-1, the J call TRBJ2-5, with D possibly being TRBD2 (6 bases). The CDR3 extends over 15 amino acids. Germline CDR1 reads SGHRS; CDR2 reads YFSETQ. V was pared by 4 bases and J by 2 bases, with 15 bases between. The CDR3 DNA reads as TGCGCCAGCAGCCTCCGAGCGGGCGTTCAAGAGACCCAGTACTTC. Encoded protein: CASSLRAGVQETQYF.

The chain is built from TRBV2 and TRBJ1-2; tentative D call: TRBD1 (5 bases). This CDR3 region has 13 residues. V lost 2 bases and J lost 4, with 8 bases in between. The V gene's germline CDR1 is SNHLY and CDR2 FYNNEI. CDR3 DNA sequence: TGTGCCAGCAGTGAACAGGGCCTCTATGGCTACACCTTC. Protein: CASSEQGLYGYTF. Complete variable domain (other parts from reference TRBV2 and TRBJ1-2): EPEVTQTPSHQVTQMGQEVILRCVPISNHLYFYWYRQILGQKVEFLVSFYNNEISEKSEIFDDQFSVERPDGSNFTLKIRSTKLEDSAMYFCASSEQGLYGYTFGSGTRLTVV.

V and J are TRBV19 and TRBJ2-1; 9 bases map to TRBD2. J gave up 4 bases and V 7 bases, and 8 bases lay outside the gene matches. CDR1 and CDR2 from the germline V gene are LNHDA and SQIVND (reference sequence). The CDR3 is 15 amino acids. The CDR3 spells CASIEGTSGYNEQFF. The CDR3 DNA is TGTGCCAGTATAGAGGGTACTAGCGGGTACAATGAGCAGTTCTTC. Supplemented by reference TRBV19 and TRBJ2-1, the full variable domain reads DGGITQSPKYLFRKEGQNVTLSCEQNLNHDAMYWYRQDPGQGLRLIYYSQIVNDFQKGDIAEGYSVSREKKESFPLTVTSAQKNPTAFYLCASIEGTSGYNEQFFGPGTRLTVL.

The CDR3 sequence: CSVEAETGGTTGELFF. CDR3 DNA sequence: TGCAGCGTTGAAGCCGAGACAGGGGGCACCACCGGGGAGCTGTTTTTT. The chain uses TRBV29-1 and TRBJ2-2, with TRBD1 matching over 10 bases. V trimming: 1 base; J trimming: 4 bases; junction bases outside the gene matches: 6. The CDR3 totals 16 residues. The germline gives CDR1 SQVTM, CDR2 ANQGSEA.

In its sample, this clone ranks as medium-sized. The chain combines TRBV7-9 with TRBJ2-7, with D tentatively TRBD2 (6 bases). The ends were cut back, 3 bases at V and 6 bases at J, with 9 bases in the middle. The CDR3 spans 12 residues. In germline, CDR1 is SEHNR, CDR2 FQNEAQ (reference sequence). CDR3 sequence (DNA): TGTGCCAGCAGCTTGTTGGGAGGCGAGCAGTACTTC. Protein: CASSLLGGEQYF.

V gene TRBV13 combines with J gene TRBJ1-4; 7 nucleotides match TRBD1. The CDR3 sequence is 14 residues long. Germline CDR1 reads PRHDT; CDR2 reads FYEKMQ (reference sequence). V gave up 3 bases and J gave up 4 bases; unmatched junction bases: 2. CDR3 sequence reads: CASSFRDSNEKLFF. CDR3 DNA sequence: TGTGCCAGCAGCTTTCGGGACAGTAATGAAAAACTGTTTTTT. Using reference TRBV13 and TRBJ1-4 for the parts outside the CDR3, the full variable domain is AAGVIQSPRHLIKEKRETATLKCYPIPRHDTVYWYQQGPGQDPQFLISFYEKMQSDKGSIPDRFSAQQFSDYHSELNMSSLELGDSALYFCASSFRDSNEKLFFGSGTQLSVL.

The chain uses TRBV19 and TRBJ1-5; a possible D gene is TRBD1 (5 bases). The V gene lost 4 bases and the J gene lost 5 bases, with 12 bases spanning the gap. From germline, CDR1 is LNHDA and CDR2 SQIVND (reference sequence). The CDR3 has 14 residues. The CDR3 sequence is CASSKGVSDQPQHF. The CDR3 DNA follows: TGTGCCAGTAGTAAAGGGGTCAGCGATCAGCCCCAGCATTTT.

This chain links TRBV5-1 with TRBJ2-3; TRBD1 agrees at 9 bases. Germline V CDR1 and CDR2: SGHRS, YFSETQ. V dropped 5 bases and J dropped 6; count of bases not matched to a gene: 7. The CDR3 runs to 14 residues. The DNA for the CDR3 is TGCGCCAGCAGGGCGGGACAGGGTGTCGATACGCAGTATTTT. Its protein is CASRAGQGVDTQYF.

The chain employs TRBV28 and TRBJ1-2, with D possibly matching TRBD1 (6 bases). Trimming took 1 base from V and 5 from J, leaving 23 bases between them. CDR1 is MDHEN and CDR2 is SYDVKM in the germline V gene. The CDR3 totals 18 residues. CDR3 residues: CASSLSPNNRERIYGYTF. Written as DNA, the CDR3 is TGTGCCAGCAGTTTATCCCCCAACAACAGGGAGCGAATTTATGGCTACACCTTC.

CDR3 in DNA: TGCGCCAGCAGTGAGTTTCAAGGGACGGGGAGGAACGAGCAGTACTTC. The encoded protein is CASSEFQGTGRNEQYF. The chain links TRBV10-2 to TRBJ2-7, with D perhaps TRBD2 (6 bases). CDR3 length equals 16 residues. The germline V gene has CDR1 WSHSY and CDR2 SAAADI. The germline V and J ends were trimmed by 1 base and 5 bases, with 18 bases remaining between them.

The gene calls are TRBV7-9 and TRBJ1-4, with no clear D. Germline V CDR1 and CDR2: SEHNR, FQNEAQ (reference sequence). With 3 bases removed from V and 8 bases from J, the gap between germline ends came to 7 bases. The CDR3 runs to 12 residues. As DNA, the CDR3 is TGTGCCAGCAGCTTGAGCGAGGAAAAACTGTTTTTT. Its translation: CASSLSEEKLFF.

V usage is TRBV27 and J usage is TRBJ2-2, with TRBD1 matching over 8 bases. Unmatched junction bases numbered 4, after V lost 5 bases and J lost 5 bases. The CDR3 contains 14 residues. Germline CDR1 and CDR2: MNHEY and SMNVEV (reference sequence). CDR3 nucleotide sequence: TGTGCCAGCAGTAGAACAGGGGGAACCGGGGAGCTGTTTTTT. Its translation is CASSRTGGTGELFF.

V is TRBV30 and J is TRBJ2-7; TRBD1 is a possible D gene (5 bases). CDR3 size: 13 residues. Deletions cut 1 base from V and 5 bases from J, with 12 bases between. Germline values: CDR1 GTSNPN, CDR2 SVGIG (reference sequence). The CDR3, as DNA: TGTGCCTGGAGTGCGAAGGGGTGGGACGAGCAGTACTTC. Its translation: CAWSAKGWDEQYF.

This clone was seen only a few times. The chain has TRBV9 and TRBJ2-1, with TRBD2 identical over 16 bases. This CDR3 has 17 residues. The trim removed 0 bases at V and 8 bases at J, leaving 5 bases unmatched. CDR1 is SGDLS, CDR2 YYNGEE, per germline. DNA for the CDR3: TGTGCCAGCAGCGTAGTGGGGACTAGCGGGGGGGTCGATGAGCAGTTCTTC. Its protein is CASSVVGTSGGVDEQFF.

Worth noting for this clone: The junction departs from the called germline gene at one end, perhaps through a read error. The V and J genes are TRBV5-4 and TRBJ2-1; tentatively, D is TRBD2 (5 bases). CDR3 size: 13 residues. In germline, CDR1 is SGHNT, CDR2 YYREEE (reference sequence). In nucleotides, the CDR3 is TGTGCCAGCAAGGAGGAAGGCTACGATGAGCAGTTCTTC. Translation gives CASKEEGYDEQFF.

In its sample, this clone was seen a few times. Within the sample, other DNA sequences also encode this same CDR3. The chain combines TRBV29-1 with TRBJ1-2, with 11 bases matching TRBD1. The junction had 1 base not matched to a gene; V was cut back by 7 bases and J by 3 bases. This CDR3 has 12 amino acids. Germline CDR1 is SQVTM and CDR2 is ANQGSEA. The CDR3: CSGGQGDYGYTF. Written as DNA, the CDR3 is TGCAGCGGGGGACAGGGGGACTATGGCTACACCTTC.